Below are 22 T cell receptor beta chains sequenced from a single sample in a study of regulatory T cells in long-lasting Graves disease. Arm-PCR of CDR3 regions with iRepertoire HTBI primers generated TCR beta libraries. TCRdb itself ran the multiplex PCR reads through MiXCR, one entry per CDR3 protein. Of 550,000 to 700,000 distinct CDR3 sequences in the sample, 15% to 20% were seen once. Time point described: newly diagnosed GD, antithyroid drugs for less than 3 months. There was RNA extracted from PBMCs, and the TCR library was made from it. These data are also associated with another study on T cells in Graves' hyperthyroidism and ophthalmopathy.

Sequenced material: peripheral blood mononuclear cells (PBMCs), taken at new diagnosis, from a patient treated with antithyroid drugs. These receptors came from a man aged 18 to 29 with Graves disease.

The V and J genes are TRBV6-2 or TRBV6-3 and TRBJ2-7, with 8 positions matching TRBD2. The CDR3 consists of 14 residues. The germline V gene encodes CDR1 MNHEY and CDR2 SVGEGT. J gave up 5 bases and V 2 bases, and 5 bases lay outside the gene matches. The CDR3 DNA sequence: TGTGCCAGCAGTTACGCGGGAGGAAGGGACGAGCAGTACTTC. It codes for CASSYAGGRDEQYF.

A few counts support this clonotype. The chain carries TRBV3-1 and TRBJ2-3; the match to TRBD2 covers 9 bases. The CDR3 spans 15 residues. J was trimmed by 4 bases and V by 5 bases; bases with no gene match: 7. Germline CDR1 reads LGHDT; CDR2 reads YNNKEL (reference sequence). The CDR3 loop is CASSVRSGSADTQYF. The CDR3 nucleotides are TGTGCCAGCAGCGTACGTAGCGGGAGCGCAGATACGCAGTATTTT.

The chain couples TRBV19 to TRBJ2-3; D is perhaps TRBD1 (6 bases). Germline CDR1 and CDR2: LNHDA and SQIVND (reference sequence). CDR3 length: 13 amino acids. V was cut by 7 bases and J by 4 bases, with 12 bases left in between. This CDR3 is CASKDRNSDTQYF. The CDR3 region has the DNA TGTGCCAGTAAGGACAGAAATTCAGATACGCAGTATTTT.

In its sample, this clonotype was seen many times. The chain is built from TRBV3-1 and TRBJ1-1; tentative D call: TRBD1 (5 bases). Trimming shortened V by 1 base and J by 4 bases, and 10 bases separated the two germline ends. The germline gives CDR1 LGHDT, CDR2 YNNKEL (reference sequence). This CDR3 region has 14 residues. The CDR3 loop reads CASSQVTGGTEAFF. CDR3 nucleotide sequence: TGTGCCAGCAGCCAAGTCACGGGGGGCACTGAAGCTTTCTTT.

This clonotype was seen many times. The V and J genes are TRBV7-9 and TRBJ2-7; 11 bases are shared with TRBD2. V dropped 5 bases and J dropped 6; count of bases not matched to a gene: 6. This CDR3 has 14 residues. Germline CDR1 reads SEHNR; CDR2 reads FQNEAQ (reference sequence). CDR3 sequence (DNA): TGTGCCAGCAGCCAACTAGCGGGAGCCGTCGAGCAGTACTTC. It specifies CASSQLAGAVEQYF.

This clonotype showed up many times. This chain connects TRBV5-1 to TRBJ2-2; 11 nucleotides line up with TRBD2. V lost 4 bases to trimming and J lost 5 bases; unmatched junction nucleotides: 7. Germline V gives CDR1 SGHRS, CDR2 YFSETQ. The CDR3 loop spans 16 amino acids. For the CDR3, the DNA is TGCGCCAGCAGCCCCAGGGGGACTAGCGGAACCGGGGAGCTGTTTTTT. It is translated as CASSPRGTSGTGELFF. The full variable domain, completed using reference TRBV5-1 and TRBJ2-2, is KAGVTQTPRYLIKTRGQQVTLSCSPISGHRSVSWYQQTPGQGLQFLFEYFSETQRNKGNFPGRFSGRQFSNSRSEMNVSTLELGDSALYLCASSPRGTSGTGELFFGEGSRLTVL.

There are many counts of this clonotype. This chain links TRBV12-3 or TRBV12-4 with TRBJ1-1; 7 bases are a match to TRBD1. The CDR3 runs to 14 residues. V lost 6 bases, J lost 0 bases, and 4 bases stayed unmatched. The DNA of the CDR3 is TGTGCCAGCAGCCGAGGGGGCTTGAACACTGAAGCTTTCTTT. This gives the protein CASSRGGLNTEAFF.

This clonotype was observed many times. V is TRBV11-2 and J is TRBJ2-1; 9 nucleotides align to TRBD2. The V segment lost 1 base and the J segment 7 bases; nucleotides outside the gene matches: 8. This CDR3 region has 16 residues. Germline V gene lookup returns CDR1 SGHAT and CDR2 FQNNGV. DNA for the CDR3: TGTGCCAGCAGCTTAGGGGCGGGAGGGCCCCTGAATGAGCAGTTCTTC. It specifies CASSLGAGGPLNEQFF.

This clonotype has at least ten counts. V gene TRBV15 combines with J gene TRBJ2-3; no reliable D call. This CDR3 comprises 14 residues. V was pared by 0 bases and J by 10 bases, with 14 bases between. Germline values: CDR1 LNHNV, CDR2 YYDKDF (reference sequence). As DNA, the CDR3 is TGTGCCACCAGCAGAGAGCCCATGAGTCCGCCGCAGTATTTT. It specifies CATSREPMSPPQYF.

This clonotype was picked up many times. The genes are TRBV7-9 and TRBJ2-7, with 8 nucleotides matching TRBD1. Germline V gene data show CDR1 as SEHNR and CDR2 as FQNEAQ (reference sequence). The CDR3 length is 15 residues. V dropped 4 bases and J dropped 6; count of bases not matched to a gene: 11. CDR3 coding DNA: TGTGCCAGCAGCTCCGAGGGACAGGTACAGGCCGAGCAGTACTTC. This translates into CASSSEGQVQAEQYF.

This clonotype was detected only a few times. The chain carries TRBV7-9 and TRBJ2-1; TRBD1 matches 9 bases. With V trimmed by 1 base and J by 5 bases, 6 bases remained unmatched. The CDR3 covers 16 residues. Looked up from germline, CDR1 is SEHNR and CDR2 is FQNEAQ (reference sequence). The CDR3 here is CASSLGGQGIHNEQFF. CDR3 in DNA: TGTGCCAGCAGCTTAGGGGGACAGGGTATCCACAATGAGCAGTTCTTC.

This clonotype appeared many times. V and J are TRBV20-1 and TRBJ2-5; D may be TRBD2 (6 bases). CDR1 is DFQATT, CDR2 SNEGSKA, per germline (reference sequence). The CDR3 spans 13 residues. V was trimmed by 2 bases and J by 5 bases, leaving 12 bases between them. CDR3 in DNA: TGCAGTGCTAGAACTAGCCTAGTGGAGACCCAGTACTTC. Its protein product is CSARTSLVETQYF.

Many counts were recorded for this clonotype. The chain joins TRBV27 to TRBJ2-1; 9 nucleotides match TRBD2. Germline lookup yields CDR1 MNHEY and CDR2 SMNVEV (reference sequence). Losses at the gene ends were 2 bases for V and 9 bases for J; bases not matched to a gene: 5. The length of the CDR3 is 14 residues. This CDR3 is CASSLKREAGEQFF. The CDR3 DNA follows: TGTGCCAGCAGTTTAAAGCGGGAGGCGGGTGAGCAGTTCTTC.

The chain combines TRBV7-6 with TRBJ1-2; 9 positions agree with TRBD1. The CDR3 consists of 14 residues. V lost 5 bases and J lost 7; bases outside the gene matches: 8. Germline CDR1 reads SGHVS; CDR2 reads FNYEAQ. Here the CDR3 reads CASSPGTGFGGYTF. The CDR3 coding sequence is TGTGCCAGCAGCCCCGGGACAGGGTTTGGTGGCTACACCTTC.

The rearrangement links TRBV4-1 to TRBJ2-2; D gene ambiguous. CDR3 size: 15 residues. The ends were cut back, 0 bases at V and 5 bases at J, with 10 bases in the middle. Per germline, CDR1 MGHRA and CDR2 YSYEKL. In nucleotides, the CDR3 is TGCGCCAGCAGCCAAGATAAGCGTTGGACCGGGGAGCTGTTTTTT. Protein sequence: CASSQDKRWTGELFF.

This clonotype was counted ten times or more. The chain uses TRBV27 and TRBJ2-1; 15 bases align to TRBD2. V was pared by 7 bases and J by 10 bases, with 14 bases of the junction left unmatched. The germline V gene has CDR1 MNHEY and CDR2 SMNVEV (reference sequence). This CDR3 has 17 residues. The chain's CDR3 is CASTDPIGLAGGREQFF. The CDR3 DNA reads as TGTGCCAGCACCGACCCCATCGGACTAGCGGGAGGGCGGGAGCAGTTCTTC.

The rearrangement joins TRBV5-4 to TRBJ1-1, with a weak D call TRBD1 (6 bases). This CDR3 spans 14 amino acids. The V end lost 5 bases, the J end lost 1 base, and 12 bases lay between the germline ends. Germline assignment: CDR1 SGHNT and CDR2 YYREEE (reference sequence). CDR3 residues: CASRPMTGNTEAFF. The CDR3 coding sequence is TGTGCCAGCAGGCCCATGACAGGGAACACTGAAGCTTTCTTT.

This clonotype was picked up many times. The junction departs from the called germline gene at one end, perhaps through a read error. CDR3 amino acids: CASRLGTSGNEQYF. The DNA for the CDR3 is TGTGCCAGCAGGTTAGGGACTAGCGGGAACGAGCAGTACTTC. The V and J genes are TRBV12-3 or TRBV12-4 and TRBJ2-7; 13 positions match TRBD2. The CDR3 is made up of 14 amino acids.

This clonotype occurred a few times. At one end the junction does not follow the germline gene, possibly because of a read error. The V gene is TRBV6-2 or TRBV6-3, the J gene TRBJ2-3, with D hard to call. CDR1 and CDR2 (germline): MNHEY, SVGEGT. The CDR3 length is 14 residues. CDR3 bases: TGTGCCAGCAGTGACTCCCCCGCTCCGAATACGCAGTATTTT. It codes for CASSDSPAPNTQYF.

In its sample, this clonotype was seen a few times. The chain uses TRBV5-1 and TRBJ2-7, with D unclear. Germline CDR1 reads SGHRS; CDR2 reads YFSETQ. CDR3 length: 14 residues. V lost 0 bases to trimming and J lost 6 bases, with 13 bases between them. CDR3 coding DNA: TGCGCCAGCAGCTTGGTGCCGGGCCCGAGCGAGCAGTACTTC. It translates to CASSLVPGPSEQYF.

This clonotype appeared many times. CDR3 residues: CASSPTPGSNEQFF. The CDR3 DNA is TGTGCCAGCAGCCCAACACCAGGGTCCAATGAGCAGTTCTTC. This sequence joins TRBV7-8 and TRBJ2-1, with D maybe TRBD1 (5 bases). In germline, CDR1 is SGHVS, CDR2 FQNEAQ. Trimming removed 5 bases at V and 6 bases at J, with 14 bases between. The CDR3 totals 14 residues.

This clonotype was counted a few times. One end of the junction fails to match germline, which may point to a read error. This sequence joins TRBV7-9 and TRBJ2-7; D may match TRBD1 or TRBD2 (5 bases each). The CDR3 totals 17 residues. Germline-derived CDR1 and CDR2 are SEHNR and FQNEAQ (reference sequence). CDR3 loop: CASSLVLTGSGAYEQHF. CDR3 coding DNA: TGTGCCAGCAGCTTAGTCCTAACAGGATCCGGGGCCTACGAGCAGCACTTC.